This T cell receptor beta chain came from a study of blood T cell repertoires in COVID-19. At the level of the study: Acute and convalescent COVID-19 samples came from the United States, Italy and Spain. PBMCs, B-cell-depleted T cells, or T cells were the source of the cDNA or gDNA that made up the material.

As processed by the authors: Reference gene primer amplification in the assay estimated nucleated cell counts. Profiled with immunoSEQ multiplex PCR; TCRdb holds only in-frame clones, not every one. The V and J calls and the clone size are those of that table, but D and trimming were determined from the DNA. The sample yields roughly 100,000 clones, roughly 79% seen once. The TCR was taken from a woman in her 70s with acute or convalescent COVID-19. Material for sequencing was peripheral blood.

The CDR3, as DNA: TGTGCCAGCAGCCTAGGACTTGGCTACACCTTC. Translating it yields CASSLGLGYTF. The V and J genes are TRBV3-1 (or the pseudogene TRBV3-2) and TRBJ1-2, with D unresolved. V was cut by 4 bases and J by 7 bases, with 7 bases left in between. CDR1 and CDR2 (germline): LGHDT, YNNKEL (reference sequence). There are 11 residues in the CDR3.